Below, 19 T cell receptor beta chains from the same sample are listed, as sequenced in a study of beta chain features in type 1 diabetes. The entirety of the isolated RNA underwent reverse transcription, so expressed TCRB transcripts were sequenced. Sequencing was performed with immunoSEQ multiplex PCR; in TCRdb, only in-frame clones are kept and a portion is missing. The sample includes 200,000 to 300,000 clones, 13% to 15% of them seen just once. The source material was naive CD4+ T cells from blood. These receptors were obtained from a middle-aged woman in good health.

The table lists this clone with a few counts. This chain links TRBV6-5 with TRBJ2-7; 12 bases are a match to TRBD1. The CDR3 has 15 residues. Trimming removed 6 bases from V and 7 bases from J; junction bases left unmatched: 10. CDR1 and CDR2 (germline): MNHEY, SVGAGI. The CDR3 here is CASRQPGQGAGEQYF. CDR3 coding DNA: TGTGCCAGCAGGCAACCGGGACAGGGGGCTGGGGAGCAGTACTTC.

This clone was counted a few times. The chain employs TRBV14 and TRBJ2-1; D perhaps matches TRBD2 (5 bases). This CDR3 has 13 residues. V was clipped by 5 bases and J by 8 bases, with 13 bases between them. Germline assignment: CDR1 SGHDN and CDR2 FVKESK. The DNA for the CDR3 is TGTGCCAGCAGCAACGGACTGGGCGATGAGCAGTTCTTC. It is translated as CASSNGLGDEQFF.

The chain employs TRBV5-4 and TRBJ2-7; D remains unclear. This CDR3 spans 12 amino acids. V was clipped by 2 bases and J by 6 bases, with 9 bases between them. Germline loops: CDR1 SGHNT, CDR2 YYREEE (reference sequence). The CDR3 DNA reads TGTGCCAGCAGCTTTATATCGTCCGAGCAGTACTTC. Translated: CASSFISSEQYF. Using reference TRBV5-4 and TRBJ2-7 for the parts outside the CDR3, the full variable domain is ETGVTQSPTHLIKTRGQQVTLRCSSQSGHNTVSWYQQALGQGPQFIFQYYREEENGRGNFPPRFSGLQFPNYSSELNVNALELDDSALYLCASSFISSEQYFGPGTRLTVT.

This clone was detected a few times. The rearrangement joins TRBV5-5 to TRBJ2-7, with 8 bases aligning to TRBD1. With 0 bases clipped from V and 6 bases from J, the junction kept 20 bases outside the gene matches. The V gene's germline CDR1 is SGHKS and CDR2 YYEKEE (reference sequence). The CDR3 consists of 19 residues. The CDR3 sequence is CASSLGNHLRGPSLSEQYF. Written as DNA, the CDR3 is TGTGCCAGCAGCTTGGGGAACCACCTCAGGGGGCCCTCGCTGAGCGAGCAGTACTTC.

This clone was picked up a small number of times. The V and J genes are TRBV19 and TRBJ1-2, with no clear D. Per germline, CDR1 LNHDA and CDR2 SQIVND (reference sequence). V lost 3 bases and J 4 bases, leaving 6 bases between the germline ends. The CDR3 is made up of 12 amino acids. The CDR3 DNA sequence: TGTGCCAGTAGTATTTCGGGCTATGGCTACACCTTC. Translated: CASSISGYGYTF.

This chain uses TRBV7-2 with TRBJ2-3; no clear D gene. In germline, CDR1 is SGHTA, CDR2 FQGNSA. V gave up 4 bases and J gave up 1 base, with 18 bases separating them. The CDR3 loop spans 17 amino acids. The CDR3 loop reads CASSSPLRLLGTDTQYF. CDR3 bases: TGTGCCAGCAGCTCACCTTTGAGGTTACTGGGCACAGATACGCAGTATTTT.

V usage is TRBV7-2 and J usage is TRBJ2-7; D call uncertain. Trimming took off 4 bases at V and 1 base at J, with 17 bases between the two ends. The CDR3 extends over 16 amino acids. Germline values: CDR1 SGHTA, CDR2 FQGNSA. The DNA of the CDR3 is TGTGCCAGCAGCTCCCCTCCCGGGTCCCGTTCCTACGAGCAGTACTTC. It yields the protein CASSSPPGSRSYEQYF.

In this sample, this clone turned up a few times. This chain joins TRBV9 and TRBJ2-7, with D possibly TRBD2 on 5 matching bases. The CDR3 totals 14 residues. Per the germline V gene, CDR1 is SGDLS and CDR2 is YYNGEE. Trimming shortened V by 4 bases and J by 2 bases, and 13 bases separated the two germline ends. CDR3 sequence (DNA): TGTGCCAGCAGCTTGGACTGGAACACCTACGAGCAGTACTTC. Translation gives CASSLDWNTYEQYF.

This clone was observed a few times. The chain couples TRBV7-8 to TRBJ1-4; D possibly corresponds to TRBD1 (5 bases). The CDR3 loop spans 15 amino acids. Germline CDR1 is SGHVS and CDR2 is FQNEAQ. The V end lost 1 base, the J end lost 7 bases, and 13 bases lay between the germline ends. CDR3 coding DNA: TGTGCCAGCAGCTTAGTACGGGGGTTAAGTGAAAAACTGTTTTTT. It specifies CASSLVRGLSEKLFF.

The V gene is TRBV19, the J gene TRBJ2-6; tentative D call: TRBD1 (6 bases). From germline, CDR1 is LNHDA and CDR2 SQIVND (reference sequence). The CDR3 has 16 amino acids. Trimming removed 7 bases at V and 4 bases at J, with 17 bases between. The CDR3 DNA reads as TGTGCCAGTACAAAACCACAGGGTCCGGGGGCCAACGTCCTGACTTTC. Translation: CASTKPQGPGANVLTF. The full variable domain, completed using reference TRBV19 and TRBJ2-6, is DGGITQSPKYLFRKEGQNVTLSCEQNLNHDAMYWYRQDPGQGLRLIYYSQIVNDFQKGDIAEGYSVSREKKESFPLTVTSAQKNPTAFYLCASTKPQGPGANVLTFGAGSRLTVL.

This clone was detected a few times. The chain couples TRBV2 to TRBJ2-7, with TRBD2 matching 9 bases. J gave up 3 bases and V 6 bases, and 6 bases lay outside the gene matches. CDR3 length: 14 residues. Germline CDR1 and CDR2: SNHLY and FYNNEI. In nucleotides, the CDR3 is TGTGCCAGCAGCCCGGGACTAGCCCTCTACGAGCAGTACTTC. It translates to CASSPGLALYEQYF.

This clone was observed a handful of times. The chain employs TRBV11-2 and TRBJ1-1, with a possible D match to TRBD1 (5 bases). The CDR3 covers 16 residues. With 4 bases removed from V and 1 base from J, the gap between germline ends came to 16 bases. In germline, CDR1 is SGHAT, CDR2 FQNNGV. CDR3 nucleotides: TGTGCCAGCAGCTCCCCGAGGAGGGACCGGAACACTGAAGCTTTCTTT. It is translated as CASSSPRRDRNTEAFF.

This clone was counted between two and nine times. The V call is TRBV7-2, the J call TRBJ2-7; D gene ambiguous. Germline loops: CDR1 SGHTA, CDR2 FQGNSA. The CDR3 sequence is 14 residues long. The V end was cut by 5 bases, the J end by 0 bases, with 11 bases between. The CDR3 DNA sequence: TGTGCCAGCAGCCTATCGCCAAGCTCCTACGAGCAGTACTTC. Translated: CASSLSPSSYEQYF.

The V gene is TRBV14, the J gene TRBJ2-7; 11 nucleotides line up with TRBD1. After removal of 4 bases from V and 5 bases from J, the junction contained 7 bases not matched to a gene. Germline CDR1 reads SGHDN; CDR2 reads FVKESK. The CDR3 runs to 15 residues. In DNA form, the CDR3 reads TGTGCCAGCAGCCCCGGACAGGGGGCGACCCACGAGCAGTACTTC. Residues: CASSPGQGATHEQYF. Complete variable domain (other parts from reference TRBV14 and TRBJ2-7): EAGVTQFPSHSVIEKGQTVTLRCDPISGHDNLYWYRRVMGKEIKFLLHFVKESKQDESGMPNNRFLAERTGGTYSTLKVQPAELEDSGVYFCASSPGQGATHEQYFGPGTRLTVT.

This clone was counted only a few times. The chain couples TRBV19 to TRBJ2-3, with D unclear. CDR3 length: 12 amino acids. Germline assignment: CDR1 LNHDA and CDR2 SQIVND (reference sequence). V lost 3 bases to trimming and J lost 2 bases, with 3 bases between them. This CDR3 reads CASSIFTDTQYF. For the CDR3, the DNA is TGTGCCAGTAGTATCTTCACAGATACGCAGTATTTT.

This clone appeared a few times. The chain is built from TRBV5-6 and TRBJ1-2; D perhaps matches TRBD1 (6 bases). The germline gives CDR1 SGHDT, CDR2 YYEEEE. V lost 4 bases, J lost 4 bases, and 14 bases lay in between. CDR3 size: 14 residues. CDR3 region: CASSREGGAYGYTF. Here the CDR3 DNA reads TGTGCCAGCAGCCGAGAGGGGGGGGCCTATGGCTACACCTTC.

This clone was detected only a few times. V usage is TRBV5-4 and J usage is TRBJ2-1; no firm D call. The germline gives CDR1 SGHNT, CDR2 YYREEE (reference sequence). Trimming left V 1 base short and J 8 bases short, with 4 bases between. The CDR3 consists of 11 residues. The DNA of the CDR3 is TGTGCCAGCAGCTTGTCGGATGAGCAGTTCTTC. It translates to CASSLSDEQFF.

The rearrangement joins TRBV18 to TRBJ1-2; 8 nucleotides align to TRBD1. The CDR3 loop spans 12 amino acids. With 5 bases clipped from V and 7 bases from J, the junction kept 3 bases outside the gene matches. Germline CDR1 reads KGHSH; CDR2 reads LQKENI. This chain's CDR3 is CASSGQGPGYTF. The CDR3 DNA is TGTGCCAGCTCAGGACAGGGTCCTGGCTACACCTTC.

Concerning this clone itself: Other DNA sequences in the sample encode the same CDR3. The chain is built from TRBV13 and TRBJ2-3, with a possible D match to TRBD2 (6 bases). Germline CDR1 reads PRHDT; CDR2 reads FYEKMQ (reference sequence). The V gene lost 5 bases and the J gene lost 3 bases, with 12 bases spanning the gap. This CDR3 has 14 residues. DNA of the CDR3: TGTGCCAGCAGCCCCCGCCGGGGGACAGATACGCAGTATTTT. Protein: CASSPRRGTDTQYF.